The present TCR beta chain was sequenced within a study of human thymus T cells. Findings and limits, study-wide: Reports from related research described highly overlapping thymic repertoires among unrelated individuals. The authors found apparently biased V and J gene usage in thymic and blood repertoires.

The germline CDR1 and CDR2 sequences are SGDLS and YYNGEE. The J segment lost 5 bases and the V segment lost 4 bases, leaving 9 bases of the junction unmatched. The CDR3 has 18 residues. This clone was seen a handful of times. The antigen remains undetermined. The data were produced by immunoSEQ multiplex PCR, yet TCRdb's version contains in-frame clones alone and is incomplete. This table has fewer than 85,000 clones, 85% to 95% appearing once. From resections taken during corrective heart surgery, the thymus tissue was obtained. The clonotype was recovered from a girl less than two years old with a congenital heart defect but otherwise immunologically healthy. V and J are TRBV9 and TRBJ2-1; 16 nucleotides agree with TRBD2. The material sequenced was thymus tissue. CDR3 loop: CASSTHTGTSGRDNEQFF. The CDR3 region has the DNA TGTGCCAGCAGCACACACACCGGGACTAGCGGGAGGGACAATGAGCAGTTCTTC.